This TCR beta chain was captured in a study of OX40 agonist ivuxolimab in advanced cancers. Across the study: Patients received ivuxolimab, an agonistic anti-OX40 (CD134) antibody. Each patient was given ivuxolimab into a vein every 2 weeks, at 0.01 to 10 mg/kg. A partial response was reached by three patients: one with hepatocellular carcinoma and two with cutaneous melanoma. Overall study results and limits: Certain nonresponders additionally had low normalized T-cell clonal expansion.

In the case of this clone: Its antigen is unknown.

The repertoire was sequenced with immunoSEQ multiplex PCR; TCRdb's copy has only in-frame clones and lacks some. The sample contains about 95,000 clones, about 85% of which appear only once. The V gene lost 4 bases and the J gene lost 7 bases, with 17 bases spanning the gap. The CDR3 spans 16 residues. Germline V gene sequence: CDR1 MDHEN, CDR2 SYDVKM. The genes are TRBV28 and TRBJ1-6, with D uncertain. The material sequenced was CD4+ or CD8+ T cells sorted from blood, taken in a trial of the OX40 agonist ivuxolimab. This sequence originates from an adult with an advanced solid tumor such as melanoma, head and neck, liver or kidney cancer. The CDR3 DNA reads TGTGCCAGCAGTTCTGACGGGTCGGGAGTCAATTCACCCCTCCACTTT. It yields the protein CASSSDGSGVNSPLHF.